This is a list of T cell receptor beta chains from one sample in a study of cytotoxic CD8 clonotypes in ibrutinib-treated CLL. Generated by immunoSEQ multiplex PCR, the TCRdb table keeps only in-frame clones and is missing some. There are about 50,000 clones in the sample; roughly three fifths occur only once, and roughly a quarter lies in the top ten. This specimen was PBMCs, taken after 24 months of ibrutinib treatment. These TCRs come from a human donor with chronic lymphocytic leukemia. CDR3s include the opening cysteine and the closing phenylalanine or tryptophan. Fields, in order: D gene, V gene, clone size, J gene, CDR3 DNA, CDR3 protein. A D gene is named only where the DNA matches it firmly. A clone size is listed for some rows: how often the clone was seen (once, few, many), or a class if it is expanded.

D gene: TRBD1; V gene: TRBV6-5; clone size: .; J gene: TRBJ2-3; CDR3 DNA: TGTGCCAGCAGTGGAGGGACAGGGAAAACGCAGTATTTT; CDR3 protein: CASSGGTGKTQYF
D gene: TRBD1; V gene: TRBV23-1; clone size: .; J gene: TRBJ1-1; CDR3 DNA: TGCGCCAGCAGTCGCACAGGGGTGGTTATGAACACTGAAGCTTTCTTT; CDR3 protein: CASSRTGVVMNTEAFF
D gene: .; V gene: TRBV27; clone size: .; J gene: TRBJ2-3; CDR3 DNA: TGTGCCAGCAGCCCGACGGGACTCGGCACAGATACGCAGTATTTT; CDR3 protein: CASSPTGLGTDTQYF
D gene: .; V gene: TRBV7-6; clone size: .; J gene: TRBJ2-3; CDR3 DNA: TGTGCCAGCAGCTTAATCGGGGACGGCACAGATACGCAGTATTTT; CDR3 protein: CASSLIGDGTDTQYF
D gene: .; V gene: TRBV6-1; clone size: few; J gene: TRBJ1-5; CDR3 DNA: TGTGCCAGCAGCCAGAATCAGCCCCAGCATTTT; CDR3 protein: CASSQNQPQHF
D gene: TRBD1; V gene: TRBV13; clone size: .; J gene: TRBJ2-2; CDR3 DNA: TGTGCCAGCAGCTCCGGGGACAGGTTGACCGGGGAGCTGTTTTTT; CDR3 protein: CASSSGDRLTGELFF
D gene: .; V gene: TRBV6-1; clone size: .; J gene: TRBJ1-3; CDR3 DNA: TGTGCCAGCAGCCACGGGGCCTCCGGAAACACCATATATTTT; CDR3 protein: CASSHGASGNTIYF
D gene: TRBD2; V gene: TRBV6-1; clone size: .; J gene: TRBJ2-2; CDR3 DNA: TGTGCCAGCAGTGCACTAGCGGGGGGTAACACCGGGGAGCTGTTTTTT; CDR3 protein: CASSALAGGNTGELFF
D gene: .; V gene: TRBV6-6; clone size: .; J gene: TRBJ1-2; CDR3 DNA: TGTGCCAGCAGTTACAGGCAGGCCCTGGGTGGCTACACCTTC; CDR3 protein: CASSYRQALGGYTF
D gene: .; V gene: TRBV29-1; clone size: few; J gene: TRBJ1-2; CDR3 DNA: TGCAGCGCCGAAATACAGGGTACGGATGGCTACACCTTC; CDR3 protein: CSAEIQGTDGYTF
D gene: TRBD1; V gene: TRBV6-5; clone size: .; J gene: TRBJ1-1; CDR3 DNA: TGTGCCAGCAGTTTTTGGACAGGGCACACTGAAGCTTTCTTT; CDR3 protein: CASSFWTGHTEAFF
D gene: .; V gene: TRBV27; clone size: .; J gene: TRBJ2-3; CDR3 DNA: TGTGCCAGCAGTTTTGAGGGGCCCAGGTATACGCAGTATTTT; CDR3 protein: CASSFEGPRYTQYF
D gene: .; V gene: TRBV27; clone size: .; J gene: TRBJ2-4; CDR3 DNA: TGTGCCAGCAGTCAAGGGCCGACGTCCAAAAACATTCAGTACTTC; CDR3 protein: CASSQGPTSKNIQYF
D gene: .; V gene: TRBV19; clone size: few; J gene: TRBJ1-6; CDR3 DNA: TGTGCCAGTAGTATTGGGGGCAGACAGGCTCCCACCCTCCACTTT; CDR3 protein: CASSIGGRQAPTLHF
D gene: TRBD1; V gene: TRBV15; clone size: few; J gene: TRBJ1-1; CDR3 DNA: TGTGCCACCAGCCAGGGACAGGGGGTAGGAGCTTTCTTT; CDR3 protein: CATSQGQGVGAFF
D gene: .; V gene: TRBV19; clone size: .; J gene: TRBJ1-2; CDR3 DNA: TGTGCCAGTAGTCTCCGTAGGGATAACTATGGCTACACCTTC; CDR3 protein: CASSLRRDNYGYTF
D gene: TRBD1; V gene: TRBV25-1; clone size: .; J gene: TRBJ2-2; CDR3 DNA: TGTGCCAGCGGGACAGGGGGCACCGGGGAGCTGTTTTTT; CDR3 protein: CASGTGGTGELFF